This T cell receptor beta chain was recovered during a study of blood T cell repertoires in COVID-19. Repertoires were generated with immunoSEQ multiplex PCR, while TCRdb's copy carries only in-frame clones and drops some. Of 350,000 or so clones listed, 88% are singletons. The CDR3 is 15 amino acids. Germline V gene sequence: CDR1 MDHEN, CDR2 SYDVKM. Trimming left V 1 base short and J 6 bases short, with 14 bases between. Residents of about two dozen US areas, aged roughly 18 to 89 years, made up the participants. Exposed volunteers were people who met a COVID-19 case within 2 weeks before study entry.

The rearrangement links TRBV28 to TRBJ2-3, with D maybe TRBD1 (5 bases). This clonotype was obtained from a woman in her 30s who had been exposed to COVID-19. Sample: PBMCs or T cells enriched from blood (not recorded which). The DNA for the CDR3 is TGTGCCAGCAGTTTATACCAGGGCGGCGCGGATACGCAGTATTTT. As protein: CASSLYQGGADTQYF. Based on the CDR3 plus reference TRBV28 and TRBJ2-3, the full variable domain is DVKVTQSSRYLVKRTGEKVFLECVQDMDHENMFWYRQDPGLGLRLIYFSYDVKMKEKGDIPEGYSVSREKKERFSLILESASTNQTSMYLCASSLYQGGADTQYFGPGTRLTVL.